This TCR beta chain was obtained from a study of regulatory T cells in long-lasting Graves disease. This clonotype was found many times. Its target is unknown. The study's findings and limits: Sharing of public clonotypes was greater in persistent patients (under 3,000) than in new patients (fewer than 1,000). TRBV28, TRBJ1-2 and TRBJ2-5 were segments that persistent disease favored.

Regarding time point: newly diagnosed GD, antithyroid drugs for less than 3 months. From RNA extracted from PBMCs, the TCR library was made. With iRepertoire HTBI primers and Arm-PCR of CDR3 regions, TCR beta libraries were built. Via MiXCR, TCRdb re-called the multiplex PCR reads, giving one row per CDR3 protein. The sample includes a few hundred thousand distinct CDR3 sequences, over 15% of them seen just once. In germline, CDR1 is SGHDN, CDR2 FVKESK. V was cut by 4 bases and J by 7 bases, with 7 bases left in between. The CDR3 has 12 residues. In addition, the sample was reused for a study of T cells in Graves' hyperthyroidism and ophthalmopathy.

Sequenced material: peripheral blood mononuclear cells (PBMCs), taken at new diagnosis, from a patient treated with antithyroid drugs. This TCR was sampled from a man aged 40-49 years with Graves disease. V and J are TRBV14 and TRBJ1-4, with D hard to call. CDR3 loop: CASSRQSEKLFF. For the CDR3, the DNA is TGTGCCAGCAGCCGGCAGAGTGAAAAACTGTTTTTT.